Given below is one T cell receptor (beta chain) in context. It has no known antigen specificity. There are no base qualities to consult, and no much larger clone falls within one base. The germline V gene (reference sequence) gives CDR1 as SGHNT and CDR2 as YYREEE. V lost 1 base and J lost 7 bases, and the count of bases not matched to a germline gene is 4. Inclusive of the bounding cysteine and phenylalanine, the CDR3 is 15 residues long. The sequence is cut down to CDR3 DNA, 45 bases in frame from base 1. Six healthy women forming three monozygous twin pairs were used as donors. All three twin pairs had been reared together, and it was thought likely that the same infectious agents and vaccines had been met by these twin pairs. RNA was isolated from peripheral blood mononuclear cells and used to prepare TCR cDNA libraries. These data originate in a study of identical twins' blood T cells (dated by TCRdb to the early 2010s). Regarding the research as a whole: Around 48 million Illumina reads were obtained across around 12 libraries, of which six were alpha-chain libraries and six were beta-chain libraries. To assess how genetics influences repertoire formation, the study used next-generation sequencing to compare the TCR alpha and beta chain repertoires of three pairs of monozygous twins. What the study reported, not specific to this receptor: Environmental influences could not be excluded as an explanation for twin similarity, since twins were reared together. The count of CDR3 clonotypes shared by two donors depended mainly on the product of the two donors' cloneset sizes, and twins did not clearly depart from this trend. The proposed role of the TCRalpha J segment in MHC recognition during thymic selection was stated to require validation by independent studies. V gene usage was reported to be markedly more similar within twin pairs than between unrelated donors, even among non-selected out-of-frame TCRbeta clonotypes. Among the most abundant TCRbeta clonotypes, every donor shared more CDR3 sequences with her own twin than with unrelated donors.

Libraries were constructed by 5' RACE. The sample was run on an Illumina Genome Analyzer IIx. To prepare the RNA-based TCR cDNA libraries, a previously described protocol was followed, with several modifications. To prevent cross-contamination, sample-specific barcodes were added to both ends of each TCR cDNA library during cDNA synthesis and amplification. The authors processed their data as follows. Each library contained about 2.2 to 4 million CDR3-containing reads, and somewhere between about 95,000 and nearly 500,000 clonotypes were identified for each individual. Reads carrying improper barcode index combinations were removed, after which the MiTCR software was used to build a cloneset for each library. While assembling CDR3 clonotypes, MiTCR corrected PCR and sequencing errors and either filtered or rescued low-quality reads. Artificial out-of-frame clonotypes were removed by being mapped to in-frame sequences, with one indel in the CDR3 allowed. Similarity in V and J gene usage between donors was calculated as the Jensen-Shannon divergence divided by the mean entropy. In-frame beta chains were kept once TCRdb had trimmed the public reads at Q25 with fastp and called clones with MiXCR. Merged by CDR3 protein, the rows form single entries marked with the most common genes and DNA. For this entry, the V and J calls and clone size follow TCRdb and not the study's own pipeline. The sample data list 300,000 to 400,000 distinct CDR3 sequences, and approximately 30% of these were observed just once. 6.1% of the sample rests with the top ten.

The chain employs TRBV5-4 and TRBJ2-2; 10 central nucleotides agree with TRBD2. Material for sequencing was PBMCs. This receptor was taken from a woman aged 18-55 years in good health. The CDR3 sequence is CASSLTSGIGGELFF. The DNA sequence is TGTGCCAGCAGCTTGACTAGCGGGATAGGCGGGGAGCTGTTTTTT.